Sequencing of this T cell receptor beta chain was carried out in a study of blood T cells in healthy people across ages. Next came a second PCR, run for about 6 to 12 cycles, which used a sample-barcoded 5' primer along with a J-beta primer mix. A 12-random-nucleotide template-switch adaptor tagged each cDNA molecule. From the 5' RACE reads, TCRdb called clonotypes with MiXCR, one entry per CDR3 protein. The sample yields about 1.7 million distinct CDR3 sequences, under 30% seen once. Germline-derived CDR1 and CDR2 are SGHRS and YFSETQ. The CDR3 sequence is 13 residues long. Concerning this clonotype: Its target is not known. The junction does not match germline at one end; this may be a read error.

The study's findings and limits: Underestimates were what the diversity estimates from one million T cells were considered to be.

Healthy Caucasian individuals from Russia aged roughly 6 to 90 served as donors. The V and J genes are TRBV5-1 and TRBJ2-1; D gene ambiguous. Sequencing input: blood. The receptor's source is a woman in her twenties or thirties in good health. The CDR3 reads CASSLWVHKEQFF. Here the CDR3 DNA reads TGCGCCAGCAGCTTGTGGGTTCACAAGGAGCAGTTCTTC.